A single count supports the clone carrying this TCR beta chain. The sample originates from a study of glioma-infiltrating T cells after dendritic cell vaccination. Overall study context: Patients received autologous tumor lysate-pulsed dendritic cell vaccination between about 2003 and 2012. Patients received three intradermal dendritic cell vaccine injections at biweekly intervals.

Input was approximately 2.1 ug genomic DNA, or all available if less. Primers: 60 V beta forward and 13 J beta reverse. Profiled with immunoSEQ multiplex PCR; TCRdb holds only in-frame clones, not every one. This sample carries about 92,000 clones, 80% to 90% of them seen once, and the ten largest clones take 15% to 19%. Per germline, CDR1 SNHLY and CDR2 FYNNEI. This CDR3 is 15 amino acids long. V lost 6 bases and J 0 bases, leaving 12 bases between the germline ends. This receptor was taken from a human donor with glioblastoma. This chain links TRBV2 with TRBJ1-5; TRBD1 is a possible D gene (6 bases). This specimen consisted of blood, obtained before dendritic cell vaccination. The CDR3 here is CASRAGQHSNQPQHF. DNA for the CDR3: TGTGCCAGCAGGGCCGGACAGCATAGCAATCAGCCCCAGCATTTT.